These 20 T cell receptor beta chains originate from one sample sequenced in a study of shared clonotypes between healthy human individuals. The data were produced by immunoSEQ multiplex PCR, yet TCRdb's version contains in-frame clones alone and is incomplete. The sample contains more than 1 million clones, more than 75% of which appear only once. Sequencing was done on a sample of memory CD4+ T cells from PBMCs. Indicated subset: CD45RA-negative fraction. The receptors come from a man aged 18-30 years in good health. Some clones in this sample may be carry-over from other donors' samples.

This clone has just a few counts. The chain uses TRBV7-7 and TRBJ2-7, with D perhaps TRBD2 (5 bases). Deletions cut 2 bases from V and 6 bases from J, with 14 bases between. There are 14 residues in the CDR3. Germline CDR1 and CDR2: SSHAT and FNYEAQ (reference sequence). For the CDR3, the DNA is TGTGCCAGCAGCTTACAACCGGGGTCGAGCGAGCAGTACTTC. Protein product: CASSLQPGSSEQYF.

As for this clone: This specimen includes other DNA sequences encoding the same CDR3. This chain links TRBV5-6 with TRBJ2-3; perhaps TRBD1 as D (6 bases). Germline lookup yields CDR1 SGHDT and CDR2 YYEEEE. This CDR3 is built from 16 residues. V was cut by 1 base and J by 0 bases, with 12 bases left in between. CDR3 DNA sequence: TGTGCCAGCAGCTTGTACGACGGGACAAGCACAGATACGCAGTATTTT. This encodes CASSLYDGTSTDTQYF.

The chain links TRBV28 to TRBJ2-5; 7 nucleotides align to TRBD1. V lost 5 bases and J lost 2; bases outside the gene matches: 11. The CDR3 is made up of 16 amino acids. CDR1 is MDHEN and CDR2 is SYDVKM in the germline V gene. The CDR3 protein is CASSPTPWGQQETQYF. The CDR3 DNA sequence: TGTGCCAGCAGTCCTACCCCCTGGGGACAGCAAGAGACCCAGTACTTC. Full variable domain (outside the CDR3, taken from reference TRBV28 and TRBJ2-5): DVKVTQSSRYLVKRTGEKVFLECVQDMDHENMFWYRQDPGLGLRLIYFSYDVKMKEKGDIPEGYSVSREKKERFSLILESASTNQTSMYLCASSPTPWGQQETQYFGPGTRLLVL.

J is TRBJ2-5 and V is TRBV6-6, with D unresolved. Germline CDR1 and CDR2: MNHNY and SVGAGI (reference sequence). V was clipped by 5 bases and J by 3 bases, with 19 bases between them. CDR3 length equals 16 residues. The CDR3 region has the DNA TGTGCCAGCAGTCGATTGGCAAATCCTCTTAAAGAGACCCAGTACTTC. It specifies CASSRLANPLKETQYF.

V gene TRBV10-1 combines with J gene TRBJ2-2; D is uncertain. In germline, CDR1 is WNHNN, CDR2 SYGVQD (reference sequence). Trimming took 6 bases from V and 4 from J, leaving 6 bases between them. There are 12 residues in the CDR3. CDR3 nucleotide sequence: TGCGCCAGCAGCCGGAGCACCGGGGAGCTGTTTTTT. Translating gives CASSRSTGELFF.

This rearrangement joins TRBV11-3 to TRBJ1-1; the D is unclear. Germline V gives CDR1 SGHNT, CDR2 YENEEA. This CDR3 contains 13 residues. The V gene lost 6 bases and the J gene lost 4 bases, with 12 bases spanning the gap. The CDR3 spells CASSFTLSTEAFF. The CDR3 coding sequence is TGTGCCAGCAGTTTTACTTTGAGCACTGAAGCTTTCTTT.

The chain couples TRBV5-4 to TRBJ2-7; no definite D call. The ends were cut back, 3 bases at V and 3 bases at J, with 16 bases in the middle. Germline V lookup: CDR1 SGHNT, CDR2 YYREEE (reference sequence). The CDR3 consists of 15 residues. The CDR3 sequence is CASSSFSGAYYEQYF. CDR3 coding DNA: TGTGCCAGCAGCTCGTTCTCCGGAGCTTACTACGAGCAGTACTTC.

The chain combines TRBV19 with TRBJ2-3; D is perhaps TRBD1 (6 bases). The V end lost 4 bases, the J end lost 6 bases, and 14 bases lay between the germline ends. The CDR3 length is 14 residues. CDR1 and CDR2 from the germline V gene are LNHDA and SQIVND (reference sequence). CDR3 region: CASSTGQWGDTQYF. The CDR3, as DNA: TGTGCCAGTAGTACCGGACAGTGGGGTGATACGCAGTATTTT.

Regarding this clone: This sample includes further DNA sequences coding for the same CDR3. The chain joins TRBV27 to TRBJ2-7, with TRBD1 matching over 9 bases. The CDR3 runs 13 residues. Per the germline V gene, CDR1 is MNHEY and CDR2 is SMNVEV (reference sequence). J was trimmed by 4 bases and V by 5 bases; bases with no gene match: 3. The CDR3 is CASSGQGSYEQYF. CDR3 sequence (DNA): TGTGCCAGCAGTGGACAGGGGAGTTACGAGCAGTACTTC.

Comment on this clone: The same CDR3 can be traced to other DNA sequences in this sample. The chain couples TRBV14 to TRBJ2-7, with D perhaps matching TRBD2 (6 bases). The V end lost 3 bases, the J end lost 4 bases, and 10 bases lay between the germline ends. This CDR3 is 13 amino acids long. Germline CDR1 reads SGHDN; CDR2 reads FVKESK. CDR3 in DNA: TGTGCCAGCAGCCAGGGAGGAAGATACGAGCAGTACTTC. Residues: CASSQGGRYEQYF.

The rearrangement links TRBV18 to TRBJ2-1; TRBD2 matches 7 bases. CDR3 length: 15 amino acids. The junction had 9 bases not matched to a gene; V was cut back by 6 bases and J by 4 bases. Germline CDR1 and CDR2: KGHSH and LQKENI. The CDR3 bases are TGTGCCAGCTCGCCCGGACTAGTTTCTTACAATGAGCAGTTCTTC. Translating gives CASSPGLVSYNEQFF. The complete variable domain, with remaining parts taken from reference TRBV18 and TRBJ2-1, reads NAGVMQNPRHLVRRRGQEARLRCSPMKGHSHVYWYRQLPEEGLKFMVYLQKENIIDESGMPKERFSAEFPKEGPSILRIQQVVRGDSAAYFCASSPGLVSYNEQFFGPGTRLTVL.

This clone was counted a few times. The rearrangement joins TRBV7-9 to TRBJ2-1, with 11 bases that match TRBD2. Germline V gives CDR1 SEHNR, CDR2 FQNEAQ (reference sequence). With V trimmed by 5 bases and J by 9 bases, 9 bases remained unmatched. The CDR3 totals 15 residues. The CDR3 coding sequence is TGTGCCAGCAGCGTGGGGACTAGCGGAGACCGTGAGCAGTTCTTC. As protein: CASSVGTSGDREQFF.

The rearrangement joins TRBV7-2 to TRBJ2-2, with 9 bases that match TRBD1. The germline V gene has CDR1 SGHTA and CDR2 FQGNSA. V was clipped by 5 bases and J by 7 bases; unmatched bases: 14. There are 17 residues in the CDR3. The CDR3 DNA follows: TGTGCCAGCAGCCATAAACCGGGACAGGGAAAACTCGGGGAGCTGTTTTTT. Translation gives CASSHKPGQGKLGELFF.

The genes are TRBV12-5 and TRBJ1-3; no clear D gene. Looked up from germline, CDR1 is LGHNT and CDR2 is FRNRAP. This CDR3 has 12 amino acids. Trimming stripped 5 bases from V and 7 bases from J, with 9 bases between. The CDR3 region is CASGTSFNTIYF. CDR3 DNA: TGTGCTAGTGGTACCTCATTCAACACCATATATTTT.

Of note for this clone: This sequence may be a read error, since a much larger clone differs from it by one base. The same CDR3 also results from other DNA sequences found in this sample. The chain links TRBV2 to TRBJ1-2, with D perhaps matching TRBD1 (5 bases). The CDR3 totals 13 residues. The germline V gene encodes CDR1 SNHLY and CDR2 FYNNEI. The CDR3 sequence: CASNRDGTWGYTF. The CDR3 DNA follows: TGTGCCAGCAACCGGGACGGGACGTGGGGCTATACCTTC.

CDR3 loop: CSVPGGTEAFF. CDR3 in DNA: TGCAGCGTTCCAGGGGGCACTGAAGCTTTCTTT. The chain is built from TRBV29-1 and TRBJ1-1, with 7 bases aligning to TRBD1. The J segment lost 4 bases and the V segment lost 5 bases, leaving 1 base of the junction unmatched. The CDR3 is made up of 11 amino acids. Germline assignment: CDR1 SQVTM and CDR2 ANQGSEA.

V is TRBV9 and J is TRBJ1-1; D not certain. CDR3 size: 16 residues. V was trimmed by 0 bases and J by 0 bases, leaving 12 bases between them. Per the germline V gene, CDR1 is SGDLS and CDR2 is YYNGEE. Here the CDR3 DNA reads TGTGCCAGCAGCGTAGAAGGCGATACTATGAACACTGAAGCTTTCTTT. Protein product: CASSVEGDTMNTEAFF.

V is TRBV28 and J is TRBJ1-4, with 7 positions matching TRBD1. This CDR3 is built from 13 residues. Trimming removed 6 bases from V and 8 bases from J; junction bases left unmatched: 6. Germline V gives CDR1 MDHEN, CDR2 SYDVKM. The CDR3 loop is CASRSTGPEKLFF. CDR3 DNA sequence: TGTGCCAGCAGGTCGACAGGGCCCGAAAAACTGTTTTTT.

The chain has TRBV4-3 and TRBJ2-1; TRBD2 agrees at 10 bases. This CDR3 has 16 amino acids. V shed 1 base, J shed 8 bases, and the junction held 8 bases outside the gene matches. Germline CDR1 reads LGHNA; CDR2 reads YSLEER. The CDR3 DNA is TGCGCCAGCAGCCAAGGGGTAGCGGGAGGTTTGTATGAGCAGTTCTTC. Amino acids: CASSQGVAGGLYEQFF.

This chain connects TRBV4-1 to TRBJ1-3; no definite D call. CDR3 length: 16 residues. Trimming left V 4 bases short and J 1 base short, with 14 bases between. CDR1 MGHRA and CDR2 YSYEKL come from the germline V gene. The CDR3 reads CASSRSFSASGNTIYF. The DNA of the CDR3 is TGCGCCAGCAGCCGAAGTTTTTCGGCGTCTGGAAACACCATATATTTT.